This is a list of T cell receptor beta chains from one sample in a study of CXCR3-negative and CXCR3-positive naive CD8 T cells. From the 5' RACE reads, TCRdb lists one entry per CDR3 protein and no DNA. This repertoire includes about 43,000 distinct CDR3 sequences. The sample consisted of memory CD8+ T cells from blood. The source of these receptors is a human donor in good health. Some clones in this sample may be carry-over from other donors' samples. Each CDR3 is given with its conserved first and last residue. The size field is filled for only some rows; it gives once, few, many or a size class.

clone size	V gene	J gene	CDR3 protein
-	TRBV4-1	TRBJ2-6	CASSQLGGANVLTF
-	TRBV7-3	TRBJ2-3	CASSFSGGGFFRDTQYF
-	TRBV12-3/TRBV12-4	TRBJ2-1	CASSGHRGTDNEQFF
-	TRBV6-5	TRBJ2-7	CASSYSPGNPYEQYF
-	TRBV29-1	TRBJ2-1	CSVGSGSDNEQFF
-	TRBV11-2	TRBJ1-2	CASSFRQGGSGDYGYTF
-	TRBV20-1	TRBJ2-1	CSAQAGDSYNEQFF
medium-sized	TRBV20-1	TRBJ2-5	CSAKMLGGGFQETQYF
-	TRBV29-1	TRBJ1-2	CSVEEDDRNYGYTF
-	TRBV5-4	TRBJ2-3	CASSPWGMRGDETDTQYF
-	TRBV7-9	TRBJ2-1	CASSWDRNEQFF
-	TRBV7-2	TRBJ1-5	CASSLGPGQESNQPQHF
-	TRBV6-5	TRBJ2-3	CASSYERGDDTQYF
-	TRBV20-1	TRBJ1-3	CSASDLAGARSSGNTIYF
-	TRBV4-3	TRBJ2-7	CASSQDWGTSYEQYF
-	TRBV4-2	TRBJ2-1	CASSQGDSEVNNEQFF
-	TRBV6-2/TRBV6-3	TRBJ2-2	CASSVMAGTGELFF
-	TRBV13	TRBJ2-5	CASSLVHQETQYF
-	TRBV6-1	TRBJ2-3	CASSEGQATDTQYF
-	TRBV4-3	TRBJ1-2	CASSQESKHGYTF
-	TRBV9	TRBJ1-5	CASSPTVQDNQPQHF
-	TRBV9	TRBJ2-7	CASSPPAPYNPPGAGGLEQYF
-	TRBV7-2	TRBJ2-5	CASSPMVSETQYF
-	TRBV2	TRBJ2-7	CASSVTRGGLSYEQYF
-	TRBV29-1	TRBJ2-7	CSVERQGLEQYF
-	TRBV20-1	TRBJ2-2	CSARGRREGFTGELFF
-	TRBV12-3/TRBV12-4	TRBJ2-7	CASSGQGSYEQYF
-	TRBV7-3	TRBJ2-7	CASSLKQQGNEQYF
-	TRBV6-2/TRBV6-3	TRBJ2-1	CASNPLVKDEQFF
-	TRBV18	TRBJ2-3	CASSPSGSGVITDTQYF
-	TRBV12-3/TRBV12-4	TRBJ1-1	CASSSDRAEAFF
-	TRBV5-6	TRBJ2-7	CASSSGPYEQYF
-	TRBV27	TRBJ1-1	CASSMGWVMNTEAFF
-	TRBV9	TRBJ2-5	CASSVGIRSDETQYF
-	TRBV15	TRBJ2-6	CATSTDRESGANALTF
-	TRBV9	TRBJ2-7	CASSPSGGSDEQYF
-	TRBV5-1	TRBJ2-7	CASSLSWDPRGFYEQYF
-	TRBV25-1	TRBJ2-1	CAGSERGGGNEQFF
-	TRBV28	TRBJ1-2	CASSPQGGADYGYTF
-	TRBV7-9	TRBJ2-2	CASSLAIVTGELFF
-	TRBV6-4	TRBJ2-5	CASRRLRLETQYF
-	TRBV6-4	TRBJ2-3	CASSDGTGGTDTQYF
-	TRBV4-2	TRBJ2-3	CASSQEAGVADTDTQYF
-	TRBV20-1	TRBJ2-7	CSARTGQLNYEQYF
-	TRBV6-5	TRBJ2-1	CASSYGGQGSSYNEQFF
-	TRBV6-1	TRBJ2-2	CASSPHSETGELFF
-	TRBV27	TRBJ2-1	CASSLFPGTAYNEQFF
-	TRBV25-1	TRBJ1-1	CASSEAAGSNTEAFF
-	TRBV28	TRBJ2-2	CASSLNRGIGELFF
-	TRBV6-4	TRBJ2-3	CASSDGTGSTDTQYF
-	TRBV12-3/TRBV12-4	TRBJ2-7	CASRIGGLAGVSYEQYF
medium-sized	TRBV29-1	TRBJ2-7	CSVEEGSGVEQYF